The T cell receptor beta chain described here comes from a study of CD8 T cells in Susac syndrome (dated by TCRdb to between 2018 and 2021). Regarding the study in general: Of the Susac syndrome patients who were sequenced, five or six had clinically active disease and about 8 were in clinical remission. Susac syndrome patients were therapy-naive, on corticosteroids (some also receiving IVIg), or on IVIg alone at blood withdrawal. Repertoire sequencing was used to test whether CD8+ T cell activation and differentiation in Susac syndrome was antigen driven. Results the study describes overall, beyond this receptor: In the CD4+ T cell repertoire of Susac syndrome patients, clonal expansion was not detected. The TCR sequencing and HLA analysis was acknowledged to have included a relatively small number of individuals.

The CDR3, cysteine through phenylalanine, is 18 amino acids long. The only DNA kept is the CDR3, 54 bases in frame from the first base. From V the trimming removes 5 bases and from J it removes 1 base, while the gene matches leave 10 bases of the junction unaccounted for. Looking up the germline V gene (reference sequence) yields CDR1 SEHNR and CDR2 FQNEAQ. RNA was extracted using the RNeasy kit, and roughly 0.5 to 1 microgram was reverse transcribed with random hexamers. The immunoSEQ multiplex PCR assay, covering 54 Vbeta and 13 Jbeta segments, was used to amplify TCR beta CDR3 regions. PCR amplification bias was corrected by using a synthetic template baseline for primer optimization and computational correction. As for how the authors treated the data: Reads were assigned to V, D and J genes according to IMGT and analyzed in immunoSEQ Analyzer, with only productive sequences retained. To calculate clonality, Shannon entropy was normalized by log2 of the number of productive unique sequences and then subtracted from one. For each patient and control, public and private clones were evaluated among the 100 most prevalent clones. Clones were defined as Susac-specific if absent from the healthy and MS cohorts, from under 1,200 published viral clones and from other ImmuneACCESS disease sequences. TCRdb redid the processing of the public reads, applying fastp at Q25 and MiXCR, and retained in-frame beta chains. For every CDR3 protein sequence, its rows merge into one entry that carries the most common genes and DNA. The V and J calls, along with clone size, are taken from TCRdb and not from the paper's own processing. Across this sample there are about 200,000 distinct CDR3 sequences, with roughly 91% seen only once. The top ten constitute roughly 0.087% of the sample.

High-throughput TCR beta sequencing profiled peripheral blood CD8+ and CD4+ T cells from healthy donors, Susac syndrome patients and multiple sclerosis patients. The Susac syndrome patients fulfilled recently defined diagnostic criteria for definite or probable disease. Bulk CD8+ and CD4+ T cells were purified by magnetic negative isolation, while CD8+ TEMRA cells were enriched using FACS. Blood was collected in EDTA tubes and processed within 24 hours, with PBMCs isolated through density gradient centrifugation. PBMCs destined for TCR sequencing were cryopreserved in liquid nitrogen and later thawed in a 37 °C water bath. The sorted or isolated CD4+, CD8+ and CD8+ TEMRA cells had a purity of 90% or higher. In this sample, this clonotype turned up once. Its antigen is not yet known. Base qualities are not provided; no much larger clone lies one nucleotide away. A single read offers scant evidence.

Sequenced: CD4+ T cells from PBMCs. The TCR sequence derives from a human donor with Susac syndrome. This sequence uses TRBV7-9 and TRBJ2-6, with 8 bases aligning to TRBD1. The nucleotide sequence reads as follows: TGTGCCAGCAGCGTCCGGACAGGGATGGGGTCTGGGGCCAACGTCCTGACTTTC. Its translation is CASSVRTGMGSGANVLTF.